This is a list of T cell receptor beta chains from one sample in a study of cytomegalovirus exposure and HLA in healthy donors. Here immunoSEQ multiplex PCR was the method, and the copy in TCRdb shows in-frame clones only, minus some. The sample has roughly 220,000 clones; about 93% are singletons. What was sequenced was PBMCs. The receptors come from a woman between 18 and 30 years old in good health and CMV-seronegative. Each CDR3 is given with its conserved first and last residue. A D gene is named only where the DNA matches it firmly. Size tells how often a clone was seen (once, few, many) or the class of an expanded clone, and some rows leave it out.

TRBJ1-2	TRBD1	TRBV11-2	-	TGTGCCAGCAGTCAAAACCAAGACAGGGGGGTGGGCGGCTACACCTTC	CASSQNQDRGVGGYTF
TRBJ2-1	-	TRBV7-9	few	TGTGCCAGCAGCTACTCCCCCAAAGGGGTTTACAATGAGCAGTTCTTC	CASSYSPKGVYNEQFF
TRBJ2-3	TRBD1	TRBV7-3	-	TGTGCCAGCAGCCAGGGGGCAGATACGCAGTATTTT	CASSQGADTQYF
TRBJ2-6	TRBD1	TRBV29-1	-	TGCAGCATAGGACAGGGTGCTGGGGCCAACGTCCTGACTTTC	CSIGQGAGANVLTF
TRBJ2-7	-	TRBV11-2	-	TGTGCCAGCAGCCAAGGAGGATCGTTCAACGAGCAGTACTTC	CASSQGGSFNEQYF
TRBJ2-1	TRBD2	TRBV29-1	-	TGCAGCGCAAAGATGACGGTGGGGGGGGAGCAGTTCTTC	CSAKMTVGGEQFF
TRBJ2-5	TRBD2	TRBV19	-	TGTGCCAGTAGTTTCCGGACTAGCGGGAGTGAGACCCAGTACTTC	CASSFRTSGSETQYF
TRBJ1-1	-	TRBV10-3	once	TGTGCCATCAGGGACAGCGTGAACACTGAAGCTTTCTTT	CAIRDSVNTEAFF
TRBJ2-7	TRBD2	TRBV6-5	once	TGTGCCAGCAGCCAGAGCGGGAGAGCCTACGAGCAGTACTTC	CASSQSGRAYEQYF
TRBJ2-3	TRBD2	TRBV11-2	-	TGTGCCAGCAGCCTAGTACGTCTAGCGGGAGTGGCAGATACGCAGTATTTT	CASSLVRLAGVADTQYF
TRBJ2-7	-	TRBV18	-	TGTGCCAGCTCACCCCGAGAACTTCCCTACGAGCAGTACTTC	CASSPRELPYEQYF
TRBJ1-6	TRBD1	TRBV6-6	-	TGTGCCAGCATCAGGACAGGGACTTCAACCCTCCACTTT	CASIRTGTSTLHF
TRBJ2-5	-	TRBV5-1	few	TGCGCCAGCAGCCGCCAAGAGACCCAGTACTTC	CASSRQETQYF
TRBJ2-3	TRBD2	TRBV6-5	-	TGTGCCAGCAGATTAGCGGGAGGCCGCACAGATACGCAGTATTTT	CASRLAGGRTDTQYF
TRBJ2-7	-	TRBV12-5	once	TGTGCTAGTATTGAAACGCGGGGTTCCTACGAGCAGTACTTC	CASIETRGSYEQYF
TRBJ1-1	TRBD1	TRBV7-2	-	TGTGCCAGCAGCGTCCGACAGGGCGGTAACACTGAAGCTTTCTTT	CASSVRQGGNTEAFF
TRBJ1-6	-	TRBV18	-	TGTGCCAGCTCACCAGATAGGGCCCGGGGGACCCTCCACTTT	CASSPDRARGTLHF
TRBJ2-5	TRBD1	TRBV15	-	TGTGCCACCAGCGGGACAGGTCTGGAGACCCAGTACTTC	CATSGTGLETQYF
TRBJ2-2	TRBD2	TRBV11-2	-	TGTGCCAGCAGCTTAGTAACTAGCGGGAGTTTCACCGGGGAGCTGTTTTTT	CASSLVTSGSFTGELFF
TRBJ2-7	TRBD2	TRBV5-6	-	TGTGCCAGCAGTAATACCGGGAGGGCCTACGAGCAGTACTTC	CASSNTGRAYEQYF
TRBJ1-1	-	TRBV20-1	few	TGCAGTGCTTCCGGGGACACTGAAGCTTTCTTT	CSASGDTEAFF
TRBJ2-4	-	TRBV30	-	TGTGCCTGGGACGACACCGGCTCGGTTCAGTACTTC	CAWDDTGSVQYF
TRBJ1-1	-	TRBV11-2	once	TGTGCCAGCAGCCTCTTGAGCGGTCGCCTTGAAGCTTTCTTT	CASSLLSGRLEAFF
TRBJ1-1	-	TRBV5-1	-	TGCGCCAGCAGGACGGCGGGGCTTGGCACTGAAGCTTTCTTT	CASRTAGLGTEAFF
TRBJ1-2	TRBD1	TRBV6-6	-	TGTGCCAGCAGTCCAACACAGGGGCACTATGGCTACACCTTC	CASSPTQGHYGYTF
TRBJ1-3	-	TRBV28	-	TGTGCCAGCAGTTTTCTTTTACACTCTGGAAACACCATATATTTT	CASSFLLHSGNTIYF